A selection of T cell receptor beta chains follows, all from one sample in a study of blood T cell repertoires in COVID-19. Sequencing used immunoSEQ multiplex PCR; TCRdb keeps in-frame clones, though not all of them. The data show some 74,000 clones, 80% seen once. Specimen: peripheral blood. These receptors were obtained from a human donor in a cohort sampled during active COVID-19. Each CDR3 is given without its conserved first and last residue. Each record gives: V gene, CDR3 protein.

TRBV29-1 SVGDRANWAF
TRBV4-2 ASSQDSTGTQY
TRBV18 ASSPQTGTNEKLF
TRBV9 ASSPGHQRYGYT
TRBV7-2 ASSLAAGAWGNTIY
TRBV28 ASSLSQANYGYT
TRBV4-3 ASSQDLGSGANVLT
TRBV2 ASSFTEPSTDTQY
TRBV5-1 ASSLGQLEETQY
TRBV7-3 ASSLRPSGGAGNEQF
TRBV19 ASSDRGAGAYNEQF
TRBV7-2 ASSSNRGRAEKLF
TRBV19 ASSIEGVGTDTQY
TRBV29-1 SVAGRTANTGELF
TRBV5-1 ASSPTTSGSYNEQF
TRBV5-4 ASSLQGQPQH
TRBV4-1 ASSPSKGDVTIRGGDTQY